A selection of T cell receptor beta chains follows, all from one sample in a study of blood T cell repertoires in COVID-19. Generated by immunoSEQ multiplex PCR, the TCRdb table keeps only in-frame clones and is missing some. The repertoire holds some 330,000 clones, with 80% to 90% as singletons. The sequencing input was PBMCs or T cells enriched from blood (not recorded which). The receptors shown here come from a man aged 25 to 40 who had recovered from COVID-19. Both conserved end residues are part of each CDR3. A D gene is named only where the DNA matches it firmly. A row's size may be missing; if present it is once, few, many or a size class.

clone_size	d_call	v_call	j_call	cdr3_aa	cdr3_nt
.	.	TRBV5-4	TRBJ2-2	CASSPEEMIWNTGELFF	TGTGCCAGCAGTCCAGAGGAGATGATTTGGAACACCGGGGAGCTGTTTTTT
.	TRBD1	TRBV19	TRBJ2-7	CASSPGQGAYEQYF	TGTGCCAGTAGCCCGGGACAGGGGGCCTACGAGCAGTACTTC
.	.	TRBV12-5	TRBJ1-6	CASGLVPPGGGSPLHF	TGTGCTAGTGGTTTGGTACCACCGGGGGGGGGTTCACCCCTCCACTTT
few	.	TRBV10-1	TRBJ2-7	CASSQGLQQYF	TGCGCCAGCTCTCAGGGCCTTCAGCAGTACTTC
.	.	TRBV14	TRBJ1-6	CASSQDRGLNSPLHF	TGTGCCAGCAGCCAAGACCGCGGCTTGAATTCACCCCTCCACTTT
.	TRBD2	TRBV5-1	TRBJ2-1	CASSPDLREGLAGGSSYNEQFF	TGCGCCAGCAGCCCGGACCTCCGGGAGGGACTAGCGGGAGGATCGTCCTACAATGAGCAGTTCTTC
.	.	TRBV4-1	TRBJ2-5	CASSQDGLTEETQYF	TGCGCCAGCAGCCAAGATGGACTCACCGAGGAGACCCAGTACTTC
.	TRBD2	TRBV9	TRBJ2-1	CASSVDRPLAGDNNEQFF	TGTGCCAGCAGCGTAGATCGCCCTCTAGCGGGAGACAACAATGAGCAGTTCTTC
.	.	TRBV16	TRBJ1-5	CASTARAISNQPQHF	TGTGCCAGCACCGCCAGGGCTATTAGCAATCAGCCCCAGCATTTT
.	.	TRBV25-1	TRBJ1-4	CASSASPGLELFF	TGTGCCAGCAGTGCCTCCCCCGGACTAGAACTGTTTTTT
.	.	TRBV7-2	TRBJ1-1	CASSLNTEAFF	TGTGCCAGCAGCCTAAACACTGAAGCTTTCTTT
.	.	TRBV4-1	TRBJ2-7	CASSQDPTESSYEQYF	TGCGCCAGCAGCCAAGATCCGACTGAAAGCTCCTACGAGCAGTACTTC
once	.	TRBV27	TRBJ1-1	CASMNRRYTEAFF	TGTGCCAGCATGAACCGTCGGTACACTGAAGCTTTCTTT
.	.	TRBV7-2	TRBJ2-1	CASSLAGPPFYNEQFF	TGTGCCAGCAGCTTAGCGGGCCCCCCCTTTTACAATGAGCAGTTCTTC
few	.	TRBV6-2/TRBV6-3	TRBJ2-7	CASRPEGEGYEQYF	TGTGCCAGCCGCCCTGAGGGTGAGGGCTACGAGCAGTACTTC
.	TRBD1	TRBV9	TRBJ2-1	CASSPPRQGNNEQFF	TGTGCCAGCAGCCCCCCCCGACAGGGGAACAATGAGCAGTTCTTC
.	TRBD1	TRBV28	TRBJ1-4	CASSPGTGVNEKLFF	TGTGCCAGCAGCCCCGGGACAGGGGTTAATGAAAAACTGTTTTTT
once	TRBD1	TRBV9	TRBJ1-1	CASRGQSRLDAEAFF	TGTGCCAGCAGGGGACAGTCTAGATTGGACGCTGAAGCTTTCTTT